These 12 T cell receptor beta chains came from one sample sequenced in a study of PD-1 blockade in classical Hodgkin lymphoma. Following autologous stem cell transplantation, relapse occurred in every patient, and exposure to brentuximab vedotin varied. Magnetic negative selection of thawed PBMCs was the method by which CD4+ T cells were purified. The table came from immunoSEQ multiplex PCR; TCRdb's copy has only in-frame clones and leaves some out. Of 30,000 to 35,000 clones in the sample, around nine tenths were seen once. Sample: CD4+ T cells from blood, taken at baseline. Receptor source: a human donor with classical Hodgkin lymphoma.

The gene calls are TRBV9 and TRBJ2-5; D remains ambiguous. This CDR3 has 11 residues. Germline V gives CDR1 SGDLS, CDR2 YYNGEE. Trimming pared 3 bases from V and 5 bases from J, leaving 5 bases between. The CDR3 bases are TGTGCCAGCAGCGCTGGGGAGACCCAGTACTTC. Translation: CASSAGETQYF.

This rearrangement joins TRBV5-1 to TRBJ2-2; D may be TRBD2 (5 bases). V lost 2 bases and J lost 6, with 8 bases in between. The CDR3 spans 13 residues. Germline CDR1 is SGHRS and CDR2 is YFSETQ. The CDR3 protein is CASSLRGSGELFF. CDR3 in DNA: TGCGCCAGCAGCTTAAGAGGGTCCGGGGAGCTGTTTTTT.

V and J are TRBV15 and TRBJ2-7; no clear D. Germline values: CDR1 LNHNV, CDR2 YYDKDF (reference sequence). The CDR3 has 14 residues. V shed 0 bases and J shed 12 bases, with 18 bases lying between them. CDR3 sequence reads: CATSRDPASTQGYF. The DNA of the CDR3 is TGTGCCACCAGCAGAGATCCGGCCTCGACTCAAGGGTACTTC. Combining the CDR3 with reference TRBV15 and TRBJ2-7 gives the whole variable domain DAMVIQNPRYQVTQFGKPVTLSCSQTLNHNVMYWYQQKSSQAPKLLFHYYDKDFNNEADTPDNFQSRRPNTSFCFLDIRSPGLGDTAMYLCATSRDPASTQGYFGPGTRLTVT.

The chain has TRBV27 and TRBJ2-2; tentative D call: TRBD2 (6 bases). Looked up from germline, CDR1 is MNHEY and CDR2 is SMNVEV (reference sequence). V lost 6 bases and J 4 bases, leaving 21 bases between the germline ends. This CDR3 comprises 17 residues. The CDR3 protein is CASRPQSHGGSTGELFF. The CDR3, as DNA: TGTGCCAGCAGACCCCAAAGTCACGGAGGGAGCACCGGGGAGCTGTTTTTT.

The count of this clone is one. The chain's CDR3 is CSVAVVTSGNTIYF. In DNA, the CDR3 is TGCAGCGTTGCCGTGGTCACCTCTGGAAACACCATATATTTT. The chain has TRBV29-1 and TRBJ1-3; no clear D. Trimming pared 4 bases from V and 0 bases from J, leaving 10 bases between. Germline assignment: CDR1 SQVTM and CDR2 ANQGSEA. This CDR3 comprises 14 residues.

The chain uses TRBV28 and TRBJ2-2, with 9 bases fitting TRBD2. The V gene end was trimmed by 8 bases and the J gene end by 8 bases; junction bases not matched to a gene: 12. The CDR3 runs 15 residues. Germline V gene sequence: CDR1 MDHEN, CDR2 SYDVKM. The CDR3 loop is CASAVAGGLAGELFF. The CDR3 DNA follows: TGTGCCAGCGCGGTGGCGGGAGGGCTCGCGGGGGAGCTGTTTTTT.

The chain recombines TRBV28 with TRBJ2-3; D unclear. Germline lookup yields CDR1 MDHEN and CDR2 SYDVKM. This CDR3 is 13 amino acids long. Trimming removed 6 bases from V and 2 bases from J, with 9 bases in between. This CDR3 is CASSRRPTDTQYF. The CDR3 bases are TGTGCCAGCAGCCGAAGGCCCACAGATACGCAGTATTTT.

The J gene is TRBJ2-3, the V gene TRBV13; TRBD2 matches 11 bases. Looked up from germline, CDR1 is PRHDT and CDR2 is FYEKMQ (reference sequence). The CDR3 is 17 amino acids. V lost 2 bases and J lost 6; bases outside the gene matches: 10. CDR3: CASSLIPGLAARDTQYF. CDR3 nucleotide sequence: TGTGCCAGCAGCTTAATTCCGGGACTAGCGGCCAGGGATACGCAGTATTTT.

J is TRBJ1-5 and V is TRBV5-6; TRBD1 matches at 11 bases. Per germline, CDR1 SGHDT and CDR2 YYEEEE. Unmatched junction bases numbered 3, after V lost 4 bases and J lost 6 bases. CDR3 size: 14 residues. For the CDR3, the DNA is TGTGCCAGCAGCAGGGACAGGGGGGTTCAGCCCCAGCATTTT. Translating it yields CASSRDRGVQPQHF.

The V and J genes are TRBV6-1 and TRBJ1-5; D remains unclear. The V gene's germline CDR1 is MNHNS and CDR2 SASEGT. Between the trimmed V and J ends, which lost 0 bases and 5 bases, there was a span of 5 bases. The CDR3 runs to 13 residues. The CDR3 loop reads CASSEAGYQPQHF. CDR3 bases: TGTGCCAGCAGTGAAGCGGGGTATCAGCCCCAGCATTTT.

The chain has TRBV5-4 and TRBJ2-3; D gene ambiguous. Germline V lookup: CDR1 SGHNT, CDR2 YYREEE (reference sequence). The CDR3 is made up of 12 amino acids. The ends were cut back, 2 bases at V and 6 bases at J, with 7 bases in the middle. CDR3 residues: CASSFGIDTQYF. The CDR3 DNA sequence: TGTGCCAGCAGCTTTGGGATCGATACGCAGTATTTT.

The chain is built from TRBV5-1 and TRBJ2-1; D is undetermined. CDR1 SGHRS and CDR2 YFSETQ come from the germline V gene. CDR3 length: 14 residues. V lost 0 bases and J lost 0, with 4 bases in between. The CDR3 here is CASSLGGSYNEQFF. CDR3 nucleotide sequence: TGCGCCAGCAGCTTGGGGGGCTCCTACAATGAGCAGTTCTTC.